The 5 T cell receptor beta chains listed next were all sequenced from one sample in a study of blood T cell repertoires in COVID-19. Sequenced by immunoSEQ multiplex PCR; TCRdb stores in-frame clones only, minus some. This sample yields 20,000 to 30,000 clones, of which 85% to 90% are seen a single time; roughly 25% belongs to the top ten. Sequencing input: peripheral blood. Receptor source: a human donor with active COVID-19. The donor label of this sample is uncertain.

This clone appeared a single time. This rearrangement joins TRBV10-3 to TRBJ1-2; 8 bases are shared with TRBD1. Looked up from germline, CDR1 is ENHRY and CDR2 is SYGVKD. The CDR3 contains 16 residues. V lost 2 bases, J lost 3 bases, and 8 bases stayed unmatched. CDR3: CAISEAIPGGDYGYTF. In DNA form, the CDR3 reads TGTGCCATCAGTGAGGCAATACCAGGGGGCGACTATGGCTACACCTTC.

V usage is TRBV9 and J usage is TRBJ2-7; 8 bases align to TRBD1. There are 14 residues in the CDR3. The V gene end was trimmed by 3 bases and the J gene end by 5 bases; junction bases not matched to a gene: 7. In germline, CDR1 is SGDLS, CDR2 YYNGEE. This CDR3 reads CASSADRDGDEQYF. The DNA for the CDR3 is TGTGCCAGCAGCGCGGACAGGGATGGCGACGAGCAGTACTTC.

DNA of the CDR3: TGTGCCAGCAGCTACAGCTCGAATGAAAAACTGTTTTTT. This codes for CASSYSSNEKLFF. This rearrangement joins TRBV13 to TRBJ1-4; D is undetermined. Deletions cut 4 bases from V and 5 bases from J, with 8 bases between. The CDR3 spans 13 residues. Germline V gene sequence: CDR1 PRHDT, CDR2 FYEKMQ (reference sequence).

The chain combines TRBV7-9 with TRBJ2-3; TRBD2 is a possible D gene (6 bases). CDR1 and CDR2 from the germline V gene are SEHNR and FQNEAQ (reference sequence). Trimming removed 3 bases from V and 7 bases from J, with 14 bases in between. The CDR3 sequence is 14 residues long. The CDR3 coding sequence is TGTGCCAGCAGCTTCGACGGGGGATTTAATACGCAGTATTTT. Amino acid sequence: CASSFDGGFNTQYF.

The chain employs TRBV25-1 and TRBJ1-1; D may be TRBD1 (6 bases). V dropped 3 bases and J dropped 1 base, with 15 bases sitting between them. Germline CDR1 is MGHDK and CDR2 is SYGVNS. CDR3 size: 16 residues. CDR3 sequence (DNA): TGTGCCAGCAGTGATCCGGCCAGGGGAAAGAACACTGAAGCTTTCTTT. This sequence encodes CASSDPARGKNTEAFF.